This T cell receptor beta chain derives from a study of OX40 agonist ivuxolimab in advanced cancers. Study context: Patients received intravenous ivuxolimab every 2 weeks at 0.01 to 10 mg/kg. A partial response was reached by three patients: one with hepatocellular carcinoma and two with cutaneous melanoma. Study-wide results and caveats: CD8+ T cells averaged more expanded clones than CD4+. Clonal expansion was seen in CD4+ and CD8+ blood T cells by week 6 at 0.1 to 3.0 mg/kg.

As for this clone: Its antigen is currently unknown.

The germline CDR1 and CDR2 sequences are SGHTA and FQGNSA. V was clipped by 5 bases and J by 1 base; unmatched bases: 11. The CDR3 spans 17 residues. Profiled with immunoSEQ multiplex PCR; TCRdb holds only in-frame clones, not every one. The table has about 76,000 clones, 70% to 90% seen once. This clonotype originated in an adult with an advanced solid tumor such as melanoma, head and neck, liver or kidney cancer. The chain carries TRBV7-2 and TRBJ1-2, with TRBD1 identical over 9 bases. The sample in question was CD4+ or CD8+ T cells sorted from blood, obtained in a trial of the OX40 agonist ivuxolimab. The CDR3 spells CASSREGGTGFNYGYTF. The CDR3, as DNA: TGTGCCAGCAGCCGCGAAGGCGGGACAGGGTTTAACTATGGCTACACCTTC.